This TCR beta chain appears in the sequencing data of a study of T cells expressing NK-cell markers. The CDR3 contains 13 residues. Germline V lookup: CDR1 KGHSH, CDR2 LQKENI. TCRdb reworked the 5' RACE reads into one entry per CDR3 protein, no DNA. This table holds under 600,000 distinct CDR3 sequences. This sequence originates from a woman in her forties or fifties in good health. The sequenced sample consisted of blood T cells: a sorted CD56 or NKG2C T cell subset, CD4+ or CD8+ T cells, or bulk PBMC T cells (not recorded which). This chain links TRBV18 with TRBJ2-2. Here the CDR3 reads CASSKDQTGELFF.